The 10 T cell receptor beta chains in this list originate from one sample, sequenced in a study of blood T cell repertoires in COVID-19. TCRdb's copy holds only in-frame clones and misses some; the assay was immunoSEQ multiplex PCR. The table lists tens of thousands of clones, about 90% of them singletons. Input material: peripheral blood. The receptors stem from a man in his 70s in a cohort sampled during active COVID-19.

In DNA form, the CDR3 reads TGTGCCATTCCACCCAACATGACTAGCGGGGATTACAATGAGCAGTTCTTC. Translated: CAIPPNMTSGDYNEQFF. The chain carries TRBV10-3 and TRBJ2-1; 11 bases match TRBD2. Germline V gene data show CDR1 as ENHRY and CDR2 as SYGVKD. V was clipped by 9 bases and J by 4 bases; unmatched bases: 14. CDR3 size: 17 residues.

V is TRBV30 and J is TRBJ2-3, with 15 bases aligning to TRBD2. Losses at the gene ends were 3 bases for V and 3 bases for J; bases not matched to a gene: 22. This CDR3 is built from 22 residues. CDR1 is GTSNPN and CDR2 is SVGIG in the germline V gene (reference sequence). CDR3 residues: CAWSLHPWTSGRASRGTDTQYF. The CDR3 coding sequence is TGTGCCTGGAGCCTCCACCCTTGGACTAGCGGGAGGGCCAGCCGTGGAACAGATACGCAGTATTTT.

The J gene is TRBJ2-7, the V gene TRBV5-1; 15 nucleotides agree with TRBD2. Germline CDR1 is SGHRS and CDR2 is YFSETQ. The trim removed 4 bases at V and 3 bases at J, leaving 5 bases unmatched. This CDR3 is built from 16 residues. The CDR3 region is CASSSRGLAGGYEQYF. CDR3 nucleotide sequence: TGCGCCAGCAGCAGCCGGGGACTAGCGGGAGGCTACGAGCAGTACTTC.

The chain recombines TRBV3-1 (or the pseudogene TRBV3-2) with TRBJ2-1, with D possibly TRBD2 on 7 matching bases. CDR1 is LGHDT, CDR2 YNNKEL, per germline (reference sequence). Trimming took 4 bases from V and 4 from J, leaving 14 bases between them. The CDR3 is 15 amino acids. The DNA of the CDR3 is TGTGCCAGCAGCCCAGTCCGGGGGGCGTACAATGAGCAGTTCTTC. This sequence encodes CASSPVRGAYNEQFF.

This chain connects TRBV27 to TRBJ1-2; the D is unclear. Germline-derived CDR1 and CDR2 are MNHEY and SMNVEV (reference sequence). The CDR3 is made up of 12 amino acids. The V and J ends lost 5 bases and 0 bases respectively, with 4 bases between them. CDR3 nucleotide sequence: TGTGCCAGCAGTCCTACTAACTATGGCTACACCTTC. This gives the protein CASSPTNYGYTF.

The sample holds a few counts of this clone. This chain links TRBV4-3 with TRBJ2-2; maybe TRBD2 (5 bases). V was cut by 0 bases and J by 6 bases, with 11 bases left in between. Germline CDR1 reads LGHNA; CDR2 reads YSLEER. This CDR3 is built from 15 residues. CDR3 in DNA: TGCGCCAGCAGCCAAGACCGCGACTACCCCGGGGAGCTGTTTTTT. Protein sequence: CASSQDRDYPGELFF.

The V call is TRBV28, the J call TRBJ1-1; unclear D gene. The CDR3 extends over 13 amino acids. Germline-derived CDR1 and CDR2 are MDHEN and SYDVKM. V was clipped by 3 bases and J by 1 base, with 6 bases between them. DNA for the CDR3: TGTGCCAGCAGTTTTGCAGGGAACACTGAAGCTTTCTTT. Protein sequence: CASSFAGNTEAFF.

The chain links TRBV2 to TRBJ2-2; 12 bases fit TRBD2. Per the germline V gene, CDR1 is SNHLY and CDR2 is FYNNEI. This CDR3 has 15 amino acids. With V trimmed by 5 bases and J by 5 bases, 3 bases remained unmatched. The CDR3 protein is CASSSSGRGTGELFF. DNA for the CDR3: TGTGCCAGCAGTTCTAGCGGGAGGGGGACCGGGGAGCTGTTTTTT.

The chain has TRBV6-5 and TRBJ1-6, with D maybe TRBD1 (5 bases). Germline assignment: CDR1 MNHEY and CDR2 SVGAGI. The ends were cut back, 7 bases at V and 6 bases at J, with 13 bases in the middle. The CDR3 covers 14 residues. DNA of the CDR3: TGTGCCAGCAACCCGGGGGGGGTTAATTCACCCCTCCACTTT. Protein sequence: CASNPGGVNSPLHF.

The chain joins TRBV7-9 to TRBJ1-1; D gene unclear. V was clipped by 1 base and J by 7 bases, with 22 bases between them. CDR1 and CDR2 (germline): SEHNR, FQNEAQ (reference sequence). This CDR3 has 17 amino acids. The CDR3 nucleotides are TGTGCCAGCAGCTTAGAGTTTAGGCGGGGAGGATCTAGTGAAGCTTTCTTT. It specifies CASSLEFRRGGSSEAFF.